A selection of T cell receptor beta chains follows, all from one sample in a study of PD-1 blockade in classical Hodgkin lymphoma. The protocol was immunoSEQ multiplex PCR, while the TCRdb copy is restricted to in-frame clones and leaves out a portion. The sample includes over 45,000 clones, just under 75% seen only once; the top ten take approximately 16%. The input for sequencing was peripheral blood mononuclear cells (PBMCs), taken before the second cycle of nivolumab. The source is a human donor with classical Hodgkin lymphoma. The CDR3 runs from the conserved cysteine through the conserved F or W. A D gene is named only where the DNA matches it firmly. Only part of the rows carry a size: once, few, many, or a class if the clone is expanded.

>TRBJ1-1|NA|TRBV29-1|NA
CSVEGQGYTEAFF
TGCAGCGTTGAAGGGCAGGGGTACACTGAAGCTTTCTTT
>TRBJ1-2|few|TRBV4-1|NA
CASSQESPGVHGYTF
TGCGCCAGCAGCCAAGAATCGCCAGGGGTACATGGCTACACCTTC
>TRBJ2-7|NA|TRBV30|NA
CAWSVRQIYYEQYF
TGTGCCTGGAGTGTACGGCAGATCTACTACGAGCAGTACTTC
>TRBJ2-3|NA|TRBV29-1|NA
CSVEMPSRAGDTQYF
TGCAGCGTTGAGATGCCCTCCCGGGCGGGTGATACGCAGTATTTT
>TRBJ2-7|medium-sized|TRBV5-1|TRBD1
CASSLGTGTSYEQYF
TGCGCCAGCAGCTTGGGGACAGGGACCTCCTACGAGCAGTACTTC
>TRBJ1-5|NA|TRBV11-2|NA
CASSLRTDYSNQPQHF
TGTGCCAGCAGCCTACGGACAGACTATAGCAATCAGCCCCAGCATTTT
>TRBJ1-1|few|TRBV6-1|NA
CASRGGEAMNTEAFF
TGTGCCAGCAGGGGGGGGGAAGCGATGAACACTGAAGCTTTCTTT
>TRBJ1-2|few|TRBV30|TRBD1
CAWTKGQGGGYTF
TGTGCCTGGACCAAGGGACAGGGCGGCGGCTACACCTTC
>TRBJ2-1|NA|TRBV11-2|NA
CASSSGLNNEQFF
TGTGCCAGCAGCTCGGGACTCAACAATGAGCAGTTCTTC
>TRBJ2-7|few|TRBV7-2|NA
CASSLALSYEQYF
TGTGCCAGCAGCTTAGCCCTTTCCTACGAGCAGTACTTC
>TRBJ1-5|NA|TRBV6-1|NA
CASSERAGAGQPQHF
TGTGCCAGCAGTGAACGGGCAGGGGCAGGGCAGCCCCAGCATTTT
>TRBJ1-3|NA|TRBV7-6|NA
CASSLMRPGTSGNTIYF
TGTGCCAGCAGCTTAATGAGGCCAGGGACCTCTGGAAACACCATATATTTT
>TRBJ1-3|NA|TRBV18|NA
CASSTTGRKPWSGNTIYF
TGTGCCAGCTCTACGACAGGCCGAAAACCGTGGTCTGGAAACACCATATATTTT
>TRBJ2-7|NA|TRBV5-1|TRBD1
CASSLRTGDYEQYF
TGCGCCAGCAGCCTAAGGACAGGGGACTACGAGCAGTACTTC
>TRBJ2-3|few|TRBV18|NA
CASSPQHGDTQYF
TGTGCCAGCTCACCACAACATGGAGATACGCAGTATTTT